Described below is a single T cell receptor (beta chain) sequence and its context. The antigen remains unidentified. The data originate from a study of identical twins. Study findings and constraints: Beta out-of-frame twin sharing showed a weaker excess.

Germline V gene sequence: CDR1 SGHRS, CDR2 YFSETQ. Trimming stripped 0 bases from V and 2 bases from J, with 12 bases between. This CDR3 region has 15 residues. TCRdb called the 5' RACE reads again in MiXCR, with one record for every CDR3 protein. The data show 450,000 or so distinct CDR3 sequences, with 18% seen just once and 10% to 15% held by the top ten. V gene TRBV5-1 combines with J gene TRBJ2-7; D may be TRBD1 (6 bases). Sequenced input: naive T cells sorted from blood. This TCR derives from a man in his fifties in good health. CDR3 in amino acids: CASSLGQGLTYEQYF. The CDR3 nucleotides read TGCGCCAGCAGCTTGGGCCAGGGGTTAACCTACGAGCAGTACTTC. Full variable domain (outside the CDR3, taken from reference TRBV5-1 and TRBJ2-7): KAGVTQTPRYLIKTRGQQVTLSCSPISGHRSVSWYQQTPGQGLQFLFEYFSETQRNKGNFPGRFSGRQFSNSRSEMNVSTLELGDSALYLCASSLGQGLTYEQYFGPGTRLTVT.